This T cell receptor (beta chain) was captured in a study of T-cell memory formation after mild COVID-19. Study results and caveats: SARS-CoV-2 specificity of second-wave clones peaking day 37 was unconfirmed.

TCRdb used MiXCR to reprocess the 5' RACE reads, holding one entry per CDR3 protein. Here the sample spans hundreds of thousands of distinct CDR3 sequences, approximately 13% being singletons. This clonotype was counted many times. Its antigen is currently unknown. The sample was PBMCs or a T cell subset sorted from them (not recorded which). The sequence was collected from a man aged 18 to 30 who had mild COVID-19 (a few samples of this study predate the infection). Cell type and time point are not known.

In DNA form, the CDR3 reads TGTGCCAGCAGCTTGTACAGTAACACTGAAGCTTTCTTT. Amino acids: CASSLYSNTEAFF. The chain combines TRBV7-2 with TRBJ1-1; no firm D call. V was pared by 3 bases and J by 2 bases, with 7 bases between. The CDR3 is made up of 13 amino acids. Germline V gives CDR1 SGHTA, CDR2 FQGNSA.